These 31 T cell receptor beta chains were all obtained from the same sample, sequenced in a study of memory CD4+ T cells and cytomegalovirus serostatus (dated by TCRdb to about 2019). Libraries were made using the immunoSEQ multiplex PCR assay. TCRdb retrieved this table from immuneACCESS and kept in-frame rearrangements only. Not all clones are present; in checked studies, unresolved V genes account for under half, and no reason is known for the remainder. This sample lists around 45,000 clones; roughly 80% were detected once. In total, the top ten clones hold roughly 1.2% of the sample. A FACSAria II was used to sort memory CD4+ T cells, defined as single viable CD3+CD4+CD8-CD45RO+ cells. The sample comprised memory CD4+ T cells from blood. The receptors were gathered from an adult in good health and CMV-seropositive.

This clone was detected only a few times. V usage is TRBV7-9 and J usage is TRBJ1-2, with a possible D match to TRBD1 (6 bases). Trimming took 3 bases from V and 2 from J, leaving 19 bases between them. Germline loops: CDR1 SEHNR, CDR2 FQNEAQ (reference sequence). The CDR3 extends over 17 amino acids. As DNA, the CDR3 is TGTGCCAGCAGCTTTACAGGGATTAGGGTTTCCAACTATGGCTACACCTTC. Residues: CASSFTGIRVSNYGYTF.

This clone was seen just once. This chain connects TRBV19 to TRBJ1-6, with 11 bases identical to TRBD1. V lost 5 bases to trimming and J lost 8 bases; unmatched junction nucleotides: 8. This CDR3 region has 16 residues. Germline V gene lookup returns CDR1 LNHDA and CDR2 SQIVND (reference sequence). CDR3 protein: CASSDRDRGGYSPLHF. CDR3 nucleotides: TGTGCCAGTAGTGACCGGGACAGGGGGGGATATTCACCCCTCCACTTT.

This chain links TRBV11-2 with TRBJ2-7; 8 bases align to TRBD2. The germline V gene has CDR1 SGHAT and CDR2 FQNNGV. With 5 bases clipped from V and 2 bases from J, the junction kept 11 bases outside the gene matches. The CDR3 extends over 16 amino acids. The CDR3 coding sequence is TGTGCCAGCAGCGACCCGGGGGGGGAGCGGACCTACGAGCAGTACTTC. This encodes CASSDPGGERTYEQYF.

The chain couples TRBV5-1 to TRBJ2-2, with D perhaps matching TRBD1 (5 bases). Per the germline V gene, CDR1 is SGHRS and CDR2 is YFSETQ. V was trimmed by 0 bases and J by 4 bases, leaving 7 bases between them. The CDR3 extends over 14 amino acids. The CDR3 DNA is TGCGCCAGCAGCTTGGGGCAGGGCACCGGGGAGCTGTTTTTT. It encodes CASSLGQGTGELFF.

The chain is built from TRBV2 and TRBJ2-7, with D maybe TRBD1 (6 bases). CDR1 SNHLY and CDR2 FYNNEI come from the germline V gene. The CDR3 runs to 11 residues. Trimming left V 6 bases short and J 12 bases short, with 15 bases between. The CDR3 loop reads CASRYSGESYF. CDR3 DNA sequence: TGTGCCAGCAGGTACTCAGGGGAGTCGTACTTC.

The J gene is TRBJ2-7, the V gene TRBV6-1; a weak D match, TRBD2 (7 bases). The CDR3 is 14 residues long. In germline, CDR1 is MNHNS, CDR2 SASEGT. The V and J ends lost 6 bases and 0 bases respectively, with 12 bases between them. CDR3 loop: CASSRGATSYEQYF. CDR3 DNA: TGTGCCAGCAGCCGGGGGGCGACCTCCTACGAGCAGTACTTC.

The chain couples TRBV29-1 to TRBJ1-2; unclear D gene. V was trimmed by 7 bases and J by 2 bases, leaving 8 bases between them. Germline CDR1 reads SQVTM; CDR2 reads ANQGSEA. CDR3 length: 11 residues. CDR3 nucleotides: TGCAGCGGAGAACTAAACTATGGCTACACCTTC. This encodes CSGELNYGYTF.

This chain connects TRBV27 to TRBJ2-1; 10 bases match TRBD2. The length of the CDR3 is 15 residues. Germline trimming cut 2 bases from V and 4 bases from J; bases unmatched to any gene: 2. Germline loops: CDR1 MNHEY, CDR2 SMNVEV (reference sequence). CDR3 nucleotides: TGTGCCAGCAGTTTACAACTAGCGGGATACAATGAGCAGTTCTTC. Amino acids: CASSLQLAGYNEQFF.

The V gene is TRBV5-6, the J gene TRBJ1-1; D uncertain. The germline V gene has CDR1 SGHDT and CDR2 YYEEEE. CDR3 length: 11 amino acids. Trimming shortened V by 4 bases and J by 6 bases, and 7 bases separated the two germline ends. The CDR3 loop is CASSRRAEAFF. CDR3 coding DNA: TGTGCCAGCAGCCGACGGGCTGAAGCTTTCTTT.

This clone is a singleton in its sample. The CDR3 DNA follows: TGTGCCATCAGTGAGTTTTGGGTAGCTAACTATGGCTACACCTTC. The encoded protein is CAISEFWVANYGYTF. The chain links TRBV10-3 to TRBJ1-2; no clear D gene. Trimming took off 1 base at V and 0 bases at J, with 9 bases between the two ends. Looked up from germline, CDR1 is ENHRY and CDR2 is SYGVKD. The CDR3 is 15 residues long.

Regarding this clone: The junction departs from germline at one end; a sequencing error may be responsible. The V call is TRBV11-2, the J call TRBJ2-3; 8 nucleotides match TRBD1. The CDR3 covers 14 residues. In germline, CDR1 is SGHAT, CDR2 FQNNGV. For the CDR3, the DNA is TGTGCCAGCAGCTTAGATGGGGGGACAGGTACGCAGTATTTT. The encoded protein is CASSLDGGTGTQYF. Complete variable domain (other parts from reference TRBV11-2 and TRBJ2-3): EAGVAQSPRYKIIEKRQSVAFWCNPISGHATLYWYQQILGQGPKLLIQFQNNGVVDDSQLPKDRFSAERLKGVDSTLKIQPAKLEDSAVYLCASSLDGGTGTQYFGPGTRLTVL.

V is TRBV5-1 and J is TRBJ2-3; 12 positions agree with TRBD2. Germline V gives CDR1 SGHRS, CDR2 YFSETQ. V lost 0 bases to trimming and J lost 0 bases; unmatched junction nucleotides: 8. The CDR3 contains 19 residues. This CDR3 is CASSLVTSGGSTSTDTQYF. CDR3 DNA: TGCGCCAGCAGCTTGGTGACTAGCGGGGGATCTACTAGCACAGATACGCAGTATTTT.

The CDR3 protein is CASSFQGWVAFF. CDR3 coding DNA: TGTGCCAGCAGCTTTCAGGGATGGGTCGCTTTCTTT. The chain combines TRBV5-6 with TRBJ1-1; a weak D match, TRBD1 (5 bases). The V gene lost 2 bases and the J gene lost 11 bases, with 13 bases spanning the gap. CDR3 length: 12 residues. Germline V gene data show CDR1 as SGHDT and CDR2 as YYEEEE. The full variable domain, completed using reference TRBV5-6 and TRBJ1-1, is DAGVTQSPTHLIKTRGQQVTLRCSPKSGHDTVSWYQQALGQGPQFIFQYYEEEERQRGNFPDRFSGHQFPNYSSELNVNALLLGDSALYLCASSFQGWVAFFGQGTRLTVV.

The CDR3 DNA is TGTGCCAGCAGTCGACAACAAGTGGGGGTGCCCCAGCATTTT. Protein product: CASSRQQVGVPQHF. The chain uses TRBV6-5 and TRBJ1-5; tentatively, D is TRBD1 (5 bases). Germline CDR1 reads MNHEY; CDR2 reads SVGAGI. This CDR3 comprises 14 residues. V was trimmed by 5 bases and J by 9 bases, leaving 17 bases between them.

The chain couples TRBV7-8 to TRBJ2-5, with D perhaps TRBD1 or TRBD2 (5 bases each). V dropped 7 bases and J dropped 2 bases, with 14 bases sitting between them. This CDR3 spans 14 amino acids. CDR1 is SGHVS and CDR2 is FQNEAQ in the germline V gene. In DNA, the CDR3 is TGTGCCAGCAACCAAGAGAGGGGTCAAGAGACCCAGTACTTC. Protein sequence: CASNQERGQETQYF.

J is TRBJ2-5 and V is TRBV9; D is possibly TRBD2 (6 bases). The V end lost 0 bases, the J end lost 4 bases, and 10 bases lay between the germline ends. The CDR3 extends over 14 amino acids. CDR1 SGDLS and CDR2 YYNGEE come from the germline V gene. The CDR3 nucleotides are TGTGCCAGCAGCGTAGGTCCAGCGGGAGAGACCCAGTACTTC. Amino acids: CASSVGPAGETQYF.

The chain is built from TRBV7-9 and TRBJ1-4; a weak D match, TRBD1 (5 bases). V was trimmed by 0 bases and J by 6 bases, leaving 8 bases between them. Germline CDR1 and CDR2: SEHNR and FQNEAQ (reference sequence). There are 14 residues in the CDR3. CDR3 sequence: CASSLAGGDEKLFF. The DNA of the CDR3 is TGTGCCAGCAGCTTAGCTGGGGGTGATGAAAAACTGTTTTTT. Based on the CDR3 plus reference TRBV7-9 and TRBJ1-4, the full variable domain is DTGVSQNPRHKITKRGQNVTFRCDPISEHNRLYWYRQTLGQGPEFLTYFQNEAQLEKSRLLSDRFSAERPKGSFSTLEIQRTEQGDSAMYLCASSLAGGDEKLFFGSGTQLSVL.

CDR3 in amino acids: CASSVGGRSYNEQFF. The DNA for the CDR3 is TGTGCCAGCAGCGTCGGGGGGCGCTCCTACAATGAGCAGTTCTTC. This chain links TRBV9 with TRBJ2-1, with a possible D match to TRBD2 (7 bases). Trimming cost V 2 bases and J 0 bases, with 9 bases left between them. The CDR3 contains 15 residues. Germline V gene lookup returns CDR1 SGDLS and CDR2 YYNGEE.

The J gene is TRBJ2-5, the V gene TRBV4-1; D gene unclear. Trimming took 0 bases from V and 5 from J, leaving 13 bases between them. The CDR3 has 15 residues. The germline V gene encodes CDR1 MGHRA and CDR2 YSYEKL. CDR3 loop: CASSQEGLLEETQYF. Here the CDR3 DNA reads TGCGCCAGCAGCCAAGAAGGGCTGCTCGAGGAGACCCAGTACTTC.

This chain uses TRBV5-1 with TRBJ2-1, with 8 bases aligning to TRBD2. In germline, CDR1 is SGHRS, CDR2 YFSETQ. The CDR3 is made up of 15 amino acids. V dropped 1 base and J dropped 4; count of bases not matched to a gene: 4. The CDR3 DNA reads TGCGCCAGCAGCTTGATGGCGGGGGGATACAATGAGCAGTTCTTC. It codes for CASSLMAGGYNEQFF.

The chain combines TRBV6-4 with TRBJ2-3; a possible D gene is TRBD2 (5 bases). V was pared by 3 bases and J by 9 bases, with 13 bases between. Germline V gives CDR1 MRHNA, CDR2 SNTAGT. This CDR3 region has 13 residues. The CDR3 here is CASSDLASPTQYF. CDR3 sequence (DNA): TGTGCCAGCAGTGATTTGGCTAGCCCCACGCAGTATTTT.

CDR3 loop: CASSSGGGYGYTF. Here the CDR3 DNA reads TGTGCCAGCAGCTCGGGTGGGGGCTATGGCTACACCTTC. This chain connects TRBV7-3 to TRBJ1-2, with D possibly being TRBD1 (5 bases). Looked up from germline, CDR1 is SGHTA and CDR2 is FQGTGA. Trimming removed 4 bases at V and 4 bases at J, with 10 bases between. This CDR3 spans 13 amino acids.

Points on this clone: Additional DNA sequences in this sample encode the identical CDR3. V usage is TRBV5-6 and J usage is TRBJ2-5; D possibly matches TRBD1 or TRBD2 (5 bases each). Germline CDR1 reads SGHDT; CDR2 reads YYEEEE. Trimming cost V 0 bases and J 2 bases, with 11 bases left between them. The CDR3 loop spans 15 amino acids. CDR3 sequence: CASSLALGRQETQYF. CDR3 DNA: TGTGCCAGCAGCTTGGCTCTGGGACGACAAGAGACCCAGTACTTC.

The chain has TRBV6-1 and TRBJ2-7; 7 bases align to TRBD1. The length of the CDR3 is 14 residues. Looked up from germline, CDR1 is MNHNS and CDR2 is SASEGT. With V trimmed by 4 bases and J by 4 bases, 7 bases remained unmatched. CDR3 coding DNA: TGTGCCAGCAGTGGAGGGACAGCCTCGTACGAGCAGTACTTC. Translated: CASSGGTASYEQYF.

The CDR3, as DNA: TGTGCCAGCAGCTTAGGACAGCTCGGGGTCGATGAGCAGTTCTTC. Protein: CASSLGQLGVDEQFF. This chain joins TRBV13 and TRBJ2-1, with D possibly matching TRBD2 (5 bases). This CDR3 contains 15 residues. Deletions cut 0 bases from V and 8 bases from J, with 14 bases between. CDR1 and CDR2 (germline): PRHDT, FYEKMQ (reference sequence).

The chain employs TRBV6-4 and TRBJ2-3; weak D call: TRBD2 (6 bases). The V end lost 6 bases, the J end lost 3 bases, and 10 bases lay between the germline ends. Germline lookup yields CDR1 MRHNA and CDR2 SNTAGT. The CDR3 totals 13 residues. CDR3 sequence: CASSRDWTDTQYF. For the CDR3, the DNA is TGTGCCAGCAGCCGGGACTGGACAGATACGCAGTATTTT.

This clone came up a few times. The J gene is TRBJ2-3, the V gene TRBV10-2; TRBD1 agrees at 9 bases. The CDR3 contains 21 residues. V was clipped by 1 base and J by 4 bases; unmatched bases: 21. Per the germline V gene, CDR1 is WSHSY and CDR2 is SAAADI. For the CDR3, the DNA is TGCGCCAGCAGTGAGTACCAATACTTCCTTCGGACAGGGGTTTCGGCAGATACGCAGTATTTT. Protein product: CASSEYQYFLRTGVSADTQYF.

This chain uses TRBV29-1 with TRBJ2-5; D uncertain. With 7 bases removed from V and 5 bases from J, the gap between germline ends came to 20 bases. The CDR3 is 14 residues long. Germline-derived CDR1 and CDR2 are SQVTM and ANQGSEA. As DNA, the CDR3 is TGCAGCGCTGGAAAGGGAACGGTCGACGAGACCCAGTACTTC. This sequence encodes CSAGKGTVDETQYF. Combining the CDR3 with reference TRBV29-1 and TRBJ2-5 gives the whole variable domain SAVISQKPSRDICQRGTSLTIQCQVDSQVTMMFWYRQQPGQSLTLIATANQGSEATYESGFVIDKFPISRPNLTFSTLTVSNMSPEDSSIYLCSAGKGTVDETQYFGPGTRLLVL.

This clone has more than one count but fewer than ten. This rearrangement joins TRBV27 to TRBJ1-6, with TRBD1 identical over 7 bases. CDR1 and CDR2 (germline): MNHEY, SMNVEV (reference sequence). V was clipped by 3 bases and J by 1 base; unmatched bases: 6. The CDR3 contains 17 residues. CDR3: CASSLTGFRSYNSPLHF. The CDR3 DNA is TGTGCCAGCAGTTTGACAGGGTTCCGATCCTATAATTCACCCCTCCACTTT.

The chain employs TRBV6-5 and TRBJ1-2; tentative D call: TRBD1 (5 bases). Germline V gene lookup returns CDR1 MNHEY and CDR2 SVGAGI. Trimming cost V 0 bases and J 6 bases, with 8 bases left between them. This CDR3 has 13 residues. CDR3 in amino acids: CASSYSDIDGYTF. CDR3 nucleotide sequence: TGTGCCAGCAGTTACTCGGACATAGATGGCTACACCTTC.

The chain is built from TRBV19 and TRBJ1-4; D unclear. The ends were cut back, 2 bases at V and 6 bases at J, with 13 bases in the middle. Germline V lookup: CDR1 LNHDA, CDR2 SQIVND (reference sequence). CDR3 length equals 15 residues. The CDR3 DNA sequence: TGTGCCAGTAGTATAATGGGAGGACGAGATGAAAAACTGTTTTTT. This sequence encodes CASSIMGGRDEKLFF.